This record looks at one T cell receptor (beta chain) sequence and its context. Its antigen is currently unknown. Donors consisted of healthy bone marrow donors. The PCR contained 60 Vbeta and 13 Jbeta primers. Profiling relied on immunoSEQ multiplex PCR, and the TCRdb table lists in-frame clones only, not all of them. The data contain roughly 250,000 clones, approximately 80% of them singletons. This specimen comes from a study of cytomegalovirus exposure and HLA in healthy donors. Study-level results: Reports credit the classifier with highly specific, highly sensitive diagnosis of cytomegalovirus status. Later analysis associated a missense DCLRE1C variant with TCR beta V- and J-gene trimming. HLA-A and HLA-B allele assignments for most subjects were reportedly predicted accurately using TCR beta sequences.

Trimming removed 3 bases at V and 10 bases at J, with 15 bases between. The CDR3 extends over 13 amino acids. Per the germline V gene, CDR1 is MNHEY and CDR2 is SMNVEV (reference sequence). The receptor was derived from a girl aged 2-10 years in good health and CMV-seronegative. Sequencing was done on a sample of PBMCs. The genes are TRBV27 and TRBJ1-1, with D maybe TRBD1 (5 bases). The CDR3 bases are TGTGCCAGCAGTTTTTATGCGGGGAGGGGAGCTTTCTTT. Amino acid sequence: CASSFYAGRGAFF.